The TCR beta chain described here comes from a study of cytomegalovirus exposure and HLA in healthy donors. In the study overall: Early release data held roughly 90 million unique TCRs from HLA-typed donors.

Findings and caveats of the study: It was reported that the classifier diagnosed cytomegalovirus status with high specificity and sensitivity in both the original and validation cohorts. Reported findings show TCR beta sequences accurately forecast HLA-A and HLA-B alleles in most subjects.

Germline V gene lookup returns CDR1 SGDLS and CDR2 YYNGEE. V gave up 1 base and J gave up 5 bases, with 12 bases separating them. The CDR3 is made up of 14 amino acids. On this clone itself: Its antigen is undetermined.

The PCR employed 60 Vbeta primers together with 13 Jbeta primers. Here immunoSEQ multiplex PCR was the method, and the copy in TCRdb shows in-frame clones only, minus some. Of over 50,000 clones in the sample, approximately 71% were seen once. The V gene is TRBV9, the J gene TRBJ2-5; the D gene is possibly TRBD1 (6 bases). The source material was PBMCs. This clonotype was obtained from a middle-aged man in good health and CMV-seropositive. As DNA, the CDR3 is TGTGCCAGCAGCGTAAACCCAGGGGAGGAGACCCAGTACTTC. Amino acids: CASSVNPGEETQYF.